The clone carrying this T cell receptor beta chain showed up many times. This sample stems from a study of T cells in Graves' hyperthyroidism and ophthalmopathy. Amplified TCR beta CDR3 regions derived from RNA transcripts. TCR CDR3 regions were first amplified by RT-PCR with HTBI primers. Via MiXCR, TCRdb re-called the multiplex PCR reads, giving one row per CDR3 protein. The table has some 420,000 distinct CDR3 sequences, roughly 13% seen once. The germline V gene has CDR1 MDHEN and CDR2 SYDVKM. The CDR3 covers 17 residues. V gave up 3 bases and J gave up 0 bases; unmatched junction bases: 11. V and J are TRBV28 and TRBJ2-7, with TRBD2 identical over 7 bases. The sequence was obtained from a woman younger than 35 with Graves' hyperthyroidism. Sequencing used blood. The CDR3 loop is CASSLGFNSGFSYEQYF. The CDR3 region has the DNA TGTGCCAGCAGTTTGGGTTTTAATAGCGGGTTCTCCTACGAGCAGTACTTC. The complete variable domain, with remaining parts taken from reference TRBV28 and TRBJ2-7, reads DVKVTQSSRYLVKRTGEKVFLECVQDMDHENMFWYRQDPGLGLRLIYFSYDVKMKEKGDIPEGYSVSREKKERFSLILESASTNQTSMYLCASSLGFNSGFSYEQYFGPGTRLTVT.